This is a list of T cell receptor beta chains from one sample in a study of blood T cell repertoires in COVID-19. This table comes from immunoSEQ multiplex PCR, and its TCRdb copy is limited to in-frame clones, with some not included. This repertoire shows 110,000 to 150,000 clones, roughly four fifths found once; its top ten account for around 8%. What was sequenced was peripheral blood. These receptor sequences come from a human donor in a cohort sampled during active COVID-19. Each CDR3 is given with its conserved first and last residue. D genes are given only for firm matches. Rows give clone size only sometimes, using once, few, many, or a class for an expanded clone.

J gene | D gene | clone size | V gene | CDR3 protein | CDR3 DNA
TRBJ1-5 | - | few | TRBV28 | CASSLRGNGNQPQHF | TGTGCCAGCAGTTTAAGAGGGAATGGGAATCAGCCCCAGCATTTT
TRBJ2-7 | - | - | TRBV6-6 | CASSTIRPQGSYEQYF | TGTGCCAGCAGTACGATACGGCCCCAGGGATCCTACGAGCAGTACTTC
TRBJ2-7 | - | - | TRBV6-5 | CASSYSSQGTYEQYF | TGTGCCAGCAGTTACTCGAGCCAGGGCACCTACGAGCAGTACTTC
TRBJ2-7 | - | - | TRBV28 | CASVGNSYEQYF | TGTGCCAGCGTGGGCAATTCCTACGAGCAGTACTTC
TRBJ2-7 | TRBD1 | - | TRBV27 | CASSLGDRGYEQYF | TGTGCCAGCAGTTTAGGGGACAGGGGCTACGAGCAGTACTTC
TRBJ1-6 | TRBD1 | - | TRBV5-1 | CASSFGGQNSPLHF | TGCGCCAGCAGCTTTGGGGGACAGAATTCACCCCTCCACTTT
TRBJ1-1 | - | once | TRBV19 | CASSIRGGNTEAFF | TGTGCCAGTAGTATAAGGGGCGGGAACACTGAAGCTTTCTTT
TRBJ1-2 | TRBD1 | - | TRBV14 | CASSQDGRTGWHGYTF | TGTGCCAGCAGCCAAGACGGACGGACAGGGTGGCATGGCTACACCTTC
TRBJ2-3 | - | - | TRBV9 | CASSGERGFAQYF | TGTGCCAGCAGCGGCGAAAGAGGTTTTGCGCAGTATTTT
TRBJ2-5 | - | - | TRBV6-5 | CASTSGGSRFETQYF | TGTGCCAGCACCTCCGGAGGGTCCCGTTTTGAGACCCAGTACTTC
TRBJ2-1 | TRBD1 | - | TRBV18 | CASSDFLGQSTNNEQFF | TGTGCCAGCTCAGATTTTTTGGGACAGAGTACCAACAATGAGCAGTTCTTC
TRBJ1-1 | TRBD1 | - | TRBV5-1 | CASSLAGQAMDTEAFF | TGCGCCAGCAGCTTGGCCGGACAGGCTATGGACACTGAAGCTTTCTTT
TRBJ1-6 | TRBD1 | - | TRBV18 | CASSPGTGADSPLHF | TGTGCCAGCTCACCCGGGACAGGGGCTGATTCACCCCTCCACTTT
TRBJ2-2 | TRBD1 | once | TRBV24-1 | CATEKGGFTGELFF | TGTGCCACTGAGAAAGGGGGCTTTACCGGGGAGCTGTTTTTT
TRBJ2-7 | TRBD2 | - | TRBV5-1 | CASSERLAGPNSYEQYF | TGCGCCAGCAGCGAACGACTAGCGGGGCCAAACTCCTACGAGCAGTACTTC
TRBJ1-4 | - | - | TRBV9 | CASSPSGGGPNEKLFF | TGTGCCAGCAGCCCCAGCGGCGGGGGGCCAAATGAAAAACTGTTTTTT
TRBJ2-7 | TRBD1 | - | TRBV6-6 | CASSPGTGGHLISEQYF | TGTGCCAGCAGTCCGGGGACAGGGGGCCATCTCATAAGCGAGCAGTACTTC
TRBJ1-5 | - | few | TRBV28 | CASSSGGQPQHF | TGTGCCAGCTCCTCGGGGGGTCAGCCCCAGCATTTT
TRBJ2-1 | TRBD1 | - | TRBV5-1 | CASSGGTGMSYNEQFF | TGCGCCAGCAGCGGGGGGACAGGGATGTCCTACAATGAGCAGTTCTTC
TRBJ2-7 | TRBD1 | - | TRBV10-2 | CASRTGESYEQYF | TGCGCCAGTAGGACAGGGGAGTCCTACGAGCAGTACTTC
TRBJ2-1 | - | - | TRBV6-1 | CASSEGSRVRGFF | TGTGCCAGCAGTGAAGGATCCCGGGTAAGGGGATTCTTC
TRBJ2-1 | - | - | TRBV10-2 | CASIGDITFYNEQFF | TGCGCCAGCATTGGTGACATTACCTTCTACAATGAGCAGTTCTTC
TRBJ2-2 | - | once | TRBV9 | CASSVGGGITGELFF | TGTGCCAGCAGCGTAGGTGGCGGGATCACCGGGGAGCTGTTTTTT
TRBJ1-1 | - | - | TRBV19 | CASSSGDWENTEAFF | TGTGCCAGTAGCTCAGGGGATTGGGAGAACACTGAAGCTTTCTTT
TRBJ2-5 | - | - | TRBV28 | CASSFRSGSRLNQETQYF | TGTGCCAGCAGTTTTCGGTCCGGTTCCCGACTCAACCAAGAGACCCAGTACTTC
TRBJ2-1 | TRBD2 | - | TRBV5-1 | CASSHRSGGAFEQFF | TGCGCCAGCAGCCACCGTAGCGGGGGGGCCTTTGAGCAGTTCTTC
TRBJ2-3 | - | - | TRBV3-1/TRBV3-2 | CASSQVLGVSTDTQYF | TGTGCCAGCAGCCAAGTCCTCGGGGTAAGCACAGATACGCAGTATTTT
TRBJ1-3 | - | - | TRBV5-1 | CASSGAGTYGNTIYF | TGCGCCAGCAGTGGCGCCGGGACTTATGGAAACACCATATATTTT
TRBJ2-3 | TRBD1 | - | TRBV19 | CASSPTGADTQYF | TGTGCCAGTAGTCCTACAGGGGCAGATACGCAGTATTTT
TRBJ1-1 | - | - | TRBV19 | CASRFFMNTEAFF | TGTGCCAGTCGGTTTTTCATGAACACTGAAGCTTTCTTT
TRBJ2-5 | - | once | TRBV29-1 | CSVGTGETQYF | TGCAGCGTTGGGACTGGGGAGACCCAGTACTTC
TRBJ2-1 | - | few | TRBV28 | CASSSTKTSNYNEQFF | TGTGCCAGCAGTTCAACTAAAACTTCAAACTACAATGAGCAGTTCTTC
TRBJ1-1 | - | - | TRBV10-3 | CAISGMGNTEAFF | TGTGCCATCAGCGGGATGGGGAACACTGAAGCTTTCTTT
TRBJ1-1 | TRBD1 | - | TRBV5-1 | CASSNGQGNTEAFF | TGCGCCAGCAGCAACGGACAGGGGAACACTGAAGCTTTCTTT
TRBJ2-2 | TRBD1 | - | TRBV11-3 | CASSRDRGAGELFF | TGTGCCAGCAGCCGGGACAGGGGGGCCGGGGAGCTGTTTTTT
TRBJ2-3 | TRBD1 | few | TRBV19 | CATLPGTGSDTQYF | TGTGCCACTTTACCCGGGACAGGATCAGATACGCAGTATTTT
TRBJ2-3 | - | - | TRBV2 | CASSEVERSTDTQYF | TGTGCCAGCAGTGAAGTTGAGCGGAGCACAGATACGCAGTATTTT
TRBJ2-5 | TRBD2 | - | TRBV9 | CASSVAGGLGMGQETQYF | TGTGCCAGCAGCGTAGCGGGGGGGCTCGGTATGGGCCAAGAGACCCAGTACTTC
TRBJ1-5 | - | - | TRBV7-9 | CASSFGSNQPQHF | TGTGCCAGCAGCTTCGGTAGCAATCAGCCCCAGCATTTT
TRBJ1-2 | - | - | TRBV6-5 | CASSPAGYYGYTF | TGTGCCAGCAGCCCAGCGGGGTACTATGGCTACACCTTC
TRBJ1-1 | - | - | TRBV11-2 | CASSFRQTDTEAFF | TGTGCCAGCAGCTTCAGACAGACTGACACTGAAGCTTTCTTT
TRBJ2-2 | TRBD2 | once | TRBV5-1 | CASSFWRGGTGELFF | TGCGCCAGCAGCTTCTGGCGGGGGGGCACCGGGGAGCTGTTTTTT
TRBJ1-1 | TRBD1 | - | TRBV7-6 | CASSFLRQGEGTEAFF | TGTGCCAGCAGCTTCCTCAGACAGGGAGAAGGCACTGAAGCTTTCTTT
TRBJ1-2 | - | - | TRBV10-3 | CAIRQGVDSGYGYTF | TGTGCCATCAGGCAGGGTGTCGACTCGGGCTATGGCTACACCTTC
TRBJ1-5 | TRBD1 | - | TRBV10-3 | CAIRDSTNQPQHF | TGTGCCATTAGGGACAGCACAAATCAGCCCCAGCATTTT
TRBJ2-7 | TRBD1 | - | TRBV7-9 | CASSGRDRGKDEQYF | TGTGCCAGCAGCGGACGGGACAGGGGAAAGGACGAGCAGTACTTC
TRBJ1-6 | TRBD1 | - | TRBV10-3 | CAIRGQSLPLHF | TGTGCCATCAGGGGACAGTCCTTACCCCTCCACTTT
TRBJ2-3 | TRBD1 | - | TRBV5-6 | CASNPRQGKSFTDTQYF | TGTGCCAGCAATCCAAGACAGGGGAAGTCTTTCACAGATACGCAGTATTTT
TRBJ2-3 | TRBD1 | - | TRBV7-2 | CASSPRDRGTDTQYF | TGTGCCAGCAGCCCCCGGGACAGGGGGACAGATACGCAGTATTTT
TRBJ2-3 | TRBD2 | - | TRBV5-4 | CASSDNRAGGTDTQYF | TGTGCCAGCAGCGATAACAGAGCGGGGGGCACAGATACGCAGTATTTT
TRBJ2-2 | - | - | TRBV5-8 | CASKGVWRNTGELFF | TGTGCCAGCAAGGGGGTTTGGAGGAACACCGGGGAGCTGTTTTTT
TRBJ1-2 | - | - | TRBV6-5 | CASSYRSRQDNYGYTF | TGTGCCAGCAGTTACCGCTCGCGGCAAGACAACTATGGCTACACCTTC